This entry features one T cell receptor beta chain sequence. Antigen unknown. The data belong to a study of regulatory T cells in long-lasting Graves disease. Study-wide results and caveats: Having few samples may have compromised the accuracy. There was favoring of TRBV28, TRBJ1-2 and TRBJ2-5 in persistent disease. Only peripheral blood was studied, not thyroid tissue.

This CDR3 comprises 15 residues. Trimming shortened V by 6 bases and J by 11 bases, and 25 bases separated the two germline ends. To make TCR beta libraries, researchers used iRepertoire HTBI primers and Arm-PCR of CDR3 regions. TCRdb called the multiplex PCR reads again in MiXCR, with one record for every CDR3 protein. The repertoire includes 360,000 or so distinct CDR3 sequences, roughly 25% of them detected once, and 28% sits in the top ten. Time point: persistent/refractory GD, antithyroid drugs over 5 years with positive TRAb. RNA isolated from PBMCs was used to make the TCR library. Diagnosing Graves' disease relied on the American Thyroid Association guidelines.

The TCR originated in a woman aged 40 to 50 with Graves disease. The material sequenced was peripheral blood mononuclear cells (PBMCs), taken when the disease was refractory, from a patient treated with antithyroid drugs. The genes are TRBV12-3 or TRBV12-4 and TRBJ1-1; tentative D call: TRBD1 (6 bases). CDR3 nucleotide sequence: TGTGCCAGCAGCCGAGAATCCACAGGGAAGCCGGTCGCTTTCTTT. Translation: CASSRESTGKPVAFF.